This T cell receptor beta chain originates from a study of blood T cell repertoires in COVID-19. On the study more broadly: COVID-19 samples collected from the United States, Italy and Spain covered acute and convalescent phases. The analysed material was cDNA or gDNA that came from T cells, B-cell-depleted T cells, or PBMCs.

Original methodology: It was from reference gene primer amplification that nucleated cell counts were estimated. Measured with immunoSEQ multiplex PCR; TCRdb has only the in-frame clones, and not every one. V and J calls and clone size are copied from that table; D and trimming were computed from the DNA. This sample has 35,000 to 45,000 clones; more than 65% occur once, and the top ten carry 23%. Sequenced material: peripheral blood. This clonotype originated in a man aged 65 to 85 with acute or convalescent COVID-19.

CDR3 in amino acids: CAMSGGRQETQYF. DNA for the CDR3: TGTGCCATGTCAGGGGGCCGGCAAGAGACCCAGTACTTC. This sequence joins TRBV10-3 and TRBJ2-5; 8 positions match TRBD1. The CDR3 totals 13 residues. CDR1 is ENHRY, CDR2 SYGVKD, per germline. With V trimmed by 9 bases and J by 2 bases, 5 bases remained unmatched.